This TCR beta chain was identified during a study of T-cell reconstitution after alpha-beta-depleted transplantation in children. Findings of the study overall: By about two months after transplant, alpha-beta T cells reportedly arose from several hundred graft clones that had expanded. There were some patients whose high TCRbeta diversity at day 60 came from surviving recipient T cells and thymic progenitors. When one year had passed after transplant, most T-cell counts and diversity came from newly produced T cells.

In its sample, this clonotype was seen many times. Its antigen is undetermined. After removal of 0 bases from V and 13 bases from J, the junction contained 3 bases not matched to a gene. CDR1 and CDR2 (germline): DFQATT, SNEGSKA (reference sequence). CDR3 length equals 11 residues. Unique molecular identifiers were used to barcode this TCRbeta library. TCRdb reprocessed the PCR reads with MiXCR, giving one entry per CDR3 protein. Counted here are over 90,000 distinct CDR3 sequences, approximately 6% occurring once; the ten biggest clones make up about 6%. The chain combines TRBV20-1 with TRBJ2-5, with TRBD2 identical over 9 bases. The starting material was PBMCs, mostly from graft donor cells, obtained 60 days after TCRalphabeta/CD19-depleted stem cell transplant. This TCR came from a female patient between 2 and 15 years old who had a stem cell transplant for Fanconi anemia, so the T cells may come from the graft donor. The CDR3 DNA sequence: TGCAGTGCTAGAGATCCGGGACTAGCGTACTTC. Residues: CSARDPGLAYF.